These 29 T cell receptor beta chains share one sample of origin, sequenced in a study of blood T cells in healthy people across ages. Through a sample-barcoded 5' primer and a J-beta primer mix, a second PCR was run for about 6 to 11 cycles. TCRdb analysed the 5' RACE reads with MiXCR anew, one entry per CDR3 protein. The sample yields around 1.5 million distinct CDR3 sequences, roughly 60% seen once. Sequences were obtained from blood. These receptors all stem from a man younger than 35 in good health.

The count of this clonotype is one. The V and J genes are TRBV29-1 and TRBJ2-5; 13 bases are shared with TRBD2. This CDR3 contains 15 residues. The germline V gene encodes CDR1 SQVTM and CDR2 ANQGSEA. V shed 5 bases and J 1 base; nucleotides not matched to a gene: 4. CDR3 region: CSVSTSGGGQETQYF. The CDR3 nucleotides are TGCAGCGTTTCAACTAGCGGGGGGGGCCAAGAGACCCAGTACTTC.

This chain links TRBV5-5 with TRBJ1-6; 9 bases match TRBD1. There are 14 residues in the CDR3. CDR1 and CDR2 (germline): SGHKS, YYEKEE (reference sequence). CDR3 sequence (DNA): TGTAGGGACAGGGATCTCCCCTCTATTTCACCCCTCCACTTT. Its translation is CRDRDLPSISPLHF.

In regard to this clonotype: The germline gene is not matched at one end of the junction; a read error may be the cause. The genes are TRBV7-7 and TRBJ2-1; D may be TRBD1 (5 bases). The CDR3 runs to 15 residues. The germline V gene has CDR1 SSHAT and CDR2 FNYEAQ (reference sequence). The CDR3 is CASRDVPREKSEQFF. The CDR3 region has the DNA TGTGCTAGCAGGGATGTCCCTAGAGAGAAAAGTGAGCAGTTCTTC.

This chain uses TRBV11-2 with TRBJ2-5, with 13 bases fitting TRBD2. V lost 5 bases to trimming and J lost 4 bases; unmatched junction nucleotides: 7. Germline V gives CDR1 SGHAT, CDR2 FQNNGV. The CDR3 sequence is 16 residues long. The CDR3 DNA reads TGTGCCAGCAGCCTCGGGACTAGCGGGGTGGGAGAGACCCAGTACTTC. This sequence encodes CASSLGTSGVGETQYF.

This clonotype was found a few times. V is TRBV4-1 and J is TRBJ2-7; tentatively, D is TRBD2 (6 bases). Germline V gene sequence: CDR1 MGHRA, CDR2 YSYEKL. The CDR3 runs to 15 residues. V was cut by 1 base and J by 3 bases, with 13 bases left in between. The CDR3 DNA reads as TGCGCCAGCAGCCAAGCCCCCGGGGGTGACTACGAGCAGTACTTC. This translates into CASSQAPGGDYEQYF.

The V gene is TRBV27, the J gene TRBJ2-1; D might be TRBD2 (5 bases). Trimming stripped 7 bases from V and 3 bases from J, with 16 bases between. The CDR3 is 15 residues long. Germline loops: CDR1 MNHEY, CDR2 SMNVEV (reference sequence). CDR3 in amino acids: CASNPSGNGYNEQFF. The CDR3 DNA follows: TGTGCCAGCAACCCGTCCGGGAACGGCTACAATGAGCAGTTCTTC.

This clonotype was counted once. DNA for the CDR3: TGTGCCACCAGCAGTAGTCTTGGGGTAAGGGGGTTCGGCTACGAGCAGTACTTC. The encoded protein is CATSSSLGVRGFGYEQYF. V is TRBV15 and J is TRBJ2-7, with TRBD1 as a possible D gene (6 bases). There are 18 residues in the CDR3. Looked up from germline, CDR1 is LNHNV and CDR2 is YYDKDF (reference sequence). With 3 bases removed from V and 3 bases from J, the gap between germline ends came to 24 bases.

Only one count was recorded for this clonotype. CDR3 sequence reads: CASSTGQRRGDQYF. Written as DNA, the CDR3 is TGTGCCAGCAGTACAGGACAGAGAAGAGGGGACCAGTACTTC. The chain links TRBV28 to TRBJ2-5; tentative D call: TRBD1 (6 bases). The germline gives CDR1 MDHEN, CDR2 SYDVKM. The CDR3 extends over 14 amino acids. Trimming cost V 5 bases and J 10 bases, with 20 bases left between them.

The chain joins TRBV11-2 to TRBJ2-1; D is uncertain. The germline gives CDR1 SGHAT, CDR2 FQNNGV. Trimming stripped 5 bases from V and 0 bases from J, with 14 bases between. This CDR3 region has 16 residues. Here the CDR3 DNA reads TGTGCCAGCAGCCCCCCGTGGACGAGCTCCTACAATGAGCAGTTCTTC. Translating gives CASSPPWTSSYNEQFF. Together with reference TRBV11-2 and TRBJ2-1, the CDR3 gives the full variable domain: EAGVAQSPRYKIIEKRQSVAFWCNPISGHATLYWYQQILGQGPKLLIQFQNNGVVDDSQLPKDRFSAERLKGVDSTLKIQPAKLEDSAVYLCASSPPWTSSYNEQFFGPGTRLTVL.

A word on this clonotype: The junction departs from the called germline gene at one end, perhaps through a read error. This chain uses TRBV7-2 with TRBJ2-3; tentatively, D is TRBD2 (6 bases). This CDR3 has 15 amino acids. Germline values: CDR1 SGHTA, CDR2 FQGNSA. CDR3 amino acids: CASSQDVRGTDTQYF. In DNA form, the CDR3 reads TGCGCCAGCAGCCAAGATGTTCGGGGGACAGATACGCAGTATTTT.

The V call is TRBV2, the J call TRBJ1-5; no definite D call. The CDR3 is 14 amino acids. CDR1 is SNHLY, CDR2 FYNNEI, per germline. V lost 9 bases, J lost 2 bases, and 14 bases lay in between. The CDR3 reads CASALEGGNQPQHF. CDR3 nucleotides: TGTGCCAGTGCCCTGGAGGGCGGCAATCAGCCCCAGCATTTT. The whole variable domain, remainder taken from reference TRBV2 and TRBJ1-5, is EPEVTQTPSHQVTQMGQEVILRCVPISNHLYFYWYRQILGQKVEFLVSFYNNEISEKSEIFDDQFSVERPDGSNFTLKIRSTKLEDSAMYFCASALEGGNQPQHFGDGTRLSIL.

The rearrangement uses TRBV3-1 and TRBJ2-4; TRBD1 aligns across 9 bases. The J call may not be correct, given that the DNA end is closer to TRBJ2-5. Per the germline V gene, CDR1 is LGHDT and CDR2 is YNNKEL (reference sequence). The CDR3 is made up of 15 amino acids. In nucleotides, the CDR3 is TGTGCCAGCAGCCAGCGGACAGGGGCTCTGGAGACCCAGTACTTC. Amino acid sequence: CASSQRTGALETQYF.

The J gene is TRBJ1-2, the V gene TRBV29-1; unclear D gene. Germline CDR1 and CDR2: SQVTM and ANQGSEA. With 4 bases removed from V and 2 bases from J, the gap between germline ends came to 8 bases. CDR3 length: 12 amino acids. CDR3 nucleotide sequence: TGCAGCGTTGTAAGGCTGAACTATGGCTACACCTTC. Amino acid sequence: CSVVRLNYGYTF.

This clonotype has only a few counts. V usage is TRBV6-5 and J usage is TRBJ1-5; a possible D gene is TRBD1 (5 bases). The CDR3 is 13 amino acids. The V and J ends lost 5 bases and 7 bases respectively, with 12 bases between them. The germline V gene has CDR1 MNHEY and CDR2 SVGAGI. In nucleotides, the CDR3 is TGTGCCAGCAGTCCCGCTGGGGGACAGCCCCAGCATTTT. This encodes CASSPAGGQPQHF.

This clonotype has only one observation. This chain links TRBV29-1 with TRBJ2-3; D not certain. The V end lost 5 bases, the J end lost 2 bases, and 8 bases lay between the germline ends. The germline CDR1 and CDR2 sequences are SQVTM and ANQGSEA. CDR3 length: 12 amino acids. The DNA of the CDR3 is TGCAGCGTTCGCCAGAACACAGATACGCAGTATTTT. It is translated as CSVRQNTDTQYF.

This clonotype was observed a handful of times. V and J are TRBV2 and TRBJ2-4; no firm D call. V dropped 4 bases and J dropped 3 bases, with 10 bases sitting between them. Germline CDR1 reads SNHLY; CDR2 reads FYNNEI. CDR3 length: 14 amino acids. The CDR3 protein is CASSVRAGKNIQYF. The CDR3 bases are TGTGCCAGCAGTGTTAGGGCAGGCAAAAACATTCAGTACTTC.

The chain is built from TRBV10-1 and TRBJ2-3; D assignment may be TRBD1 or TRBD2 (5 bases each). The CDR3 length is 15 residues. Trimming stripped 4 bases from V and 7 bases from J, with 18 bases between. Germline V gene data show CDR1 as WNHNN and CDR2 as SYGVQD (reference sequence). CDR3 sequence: CASSVGADFVNTQYF. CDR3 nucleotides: TGCGCCAGCAGTGTCGGGGCGGACTTCGTAAATACGCAGTATTTT.

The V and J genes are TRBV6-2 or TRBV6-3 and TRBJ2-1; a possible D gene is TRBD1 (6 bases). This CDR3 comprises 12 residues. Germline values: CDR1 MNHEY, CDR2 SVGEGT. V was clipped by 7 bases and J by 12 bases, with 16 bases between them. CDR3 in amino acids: CASNRATGGQFF. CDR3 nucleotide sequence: TGTGCCAGCAACAGGGCCACCGGAGGGCAGTTCTTC.

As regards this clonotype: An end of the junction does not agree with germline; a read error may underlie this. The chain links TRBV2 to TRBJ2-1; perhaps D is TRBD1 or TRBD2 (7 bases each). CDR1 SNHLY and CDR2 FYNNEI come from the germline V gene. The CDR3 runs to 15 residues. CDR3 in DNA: TGTACCAGCAGTGATTGGCAGGGGGGGGACAATGAGCAGTTCTTC. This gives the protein CTSSDWQGGDNEQFF.

In nucleotides, the CDR3 is TGTGCCAGCAGTATGGACAGGGTTAGCAATCAGCCCCAGCATTTT. Translation gives CASSMDRVSNQPQHF. This sequence joins TRBV28 and TRBJ1-5; 8 bases are a match to TRBD1. This CDR3 contains 15 residues. The V segment lost 5 bases and the J segment 0 bases; nucleotides outside the gene matches: 3. The V gene's germline CDR1 is MDHEN and CDR2 SYDVKM.

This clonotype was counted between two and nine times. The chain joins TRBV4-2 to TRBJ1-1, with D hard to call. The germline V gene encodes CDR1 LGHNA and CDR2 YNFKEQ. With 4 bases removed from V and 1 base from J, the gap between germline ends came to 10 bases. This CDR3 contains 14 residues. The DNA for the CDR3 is TGTGCCAGCAGCCTTGCGACCGAGAACACTGAAGCTTTCTTT. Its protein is CASSLATENTEAFF.

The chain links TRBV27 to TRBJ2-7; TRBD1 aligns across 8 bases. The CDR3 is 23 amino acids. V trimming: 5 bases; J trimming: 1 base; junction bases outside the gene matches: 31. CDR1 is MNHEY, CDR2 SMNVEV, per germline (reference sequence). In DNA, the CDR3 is TGTGCCAGCAGTCCCCACCCGGGACAGGCTTTAACCTATCACAAAGCTGGGTCCTACGAGCAGTACTTC. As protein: CASSPHPGQALTYHKAGSYEQYF.

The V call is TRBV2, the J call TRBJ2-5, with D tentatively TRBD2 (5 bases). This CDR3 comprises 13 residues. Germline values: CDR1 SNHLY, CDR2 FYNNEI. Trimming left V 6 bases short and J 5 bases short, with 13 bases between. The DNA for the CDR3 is TGTGCCAGCAGCGGACTGGTTCTTGAGACCCAGTACTTC. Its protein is CASSGLVLETQYF.

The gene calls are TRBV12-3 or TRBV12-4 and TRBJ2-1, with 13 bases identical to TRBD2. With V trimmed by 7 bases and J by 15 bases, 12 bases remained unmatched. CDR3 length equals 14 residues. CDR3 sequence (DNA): TGTGCCAGCACCTCAGGGACTAGCGGGACCCTCGGGTTCTTC. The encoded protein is CASTSGTSGTLGFF.

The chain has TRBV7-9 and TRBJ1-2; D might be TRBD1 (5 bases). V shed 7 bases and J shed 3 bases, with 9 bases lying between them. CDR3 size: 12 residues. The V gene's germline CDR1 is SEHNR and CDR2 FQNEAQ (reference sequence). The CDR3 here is CASTGSYYGYTF. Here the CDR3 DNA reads TGTGCCAGCACAGGGTCCTACTATGGCTACACCTTC.

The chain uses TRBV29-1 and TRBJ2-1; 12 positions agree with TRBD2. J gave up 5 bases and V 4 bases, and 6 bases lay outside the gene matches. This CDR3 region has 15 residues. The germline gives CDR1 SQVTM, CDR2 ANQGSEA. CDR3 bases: TGCAGCGTTGGTCTAGCGGGAGGGCCCAACAATGAGCAGTTCTTC. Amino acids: CSVGLAGGPNNEQFF.

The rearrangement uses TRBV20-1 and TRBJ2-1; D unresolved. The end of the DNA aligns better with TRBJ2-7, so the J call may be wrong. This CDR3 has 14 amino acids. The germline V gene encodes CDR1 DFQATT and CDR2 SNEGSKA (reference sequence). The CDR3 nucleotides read TGCAGTGCTAGGAGCCCTGTTACTACCCACGAGCAGTACTTC. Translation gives CSARSPVTTHEQYF.

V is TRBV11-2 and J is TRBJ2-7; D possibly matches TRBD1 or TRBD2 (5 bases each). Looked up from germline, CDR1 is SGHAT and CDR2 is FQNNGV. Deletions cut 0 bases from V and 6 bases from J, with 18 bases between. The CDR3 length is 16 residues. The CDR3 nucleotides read TGTGCCAGCAGCTTAGAATGGGGCCCAGGGAGAGGCGAGCAGTACTTC. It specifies CASSLEWGPGRGEQYF.

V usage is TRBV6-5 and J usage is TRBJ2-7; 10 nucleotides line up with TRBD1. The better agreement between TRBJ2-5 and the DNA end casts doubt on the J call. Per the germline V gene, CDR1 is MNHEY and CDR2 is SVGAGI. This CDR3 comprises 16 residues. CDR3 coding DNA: TGTGCCAGCAGTTACCGATTCCGGGACAGGGGTTGGACCCAGTACTTC. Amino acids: CASSYRFRDRGWTQYF.